This T cell receptor (beta chain) was recovered during a study of blood T cell repertoires in COVID-19. For the study at large: Spain, Italy and the United States supplied samples that represented acute and convalescent COVID-19. In each case, the material was cDNA or gDNA derived from T cells, B-cell-depleted T cells, or PBMCs.

The CDR3 is 16 residues long. In germline, CDR1 is MRHNA, CDR2 SNTAGT. V trimming: 2 bases; J trimming: 4 bases; junction bases outside the gene matches: 8. This table comes from immunoSEQ multiplex PCR, and its TCRdb copy is limited to in-frame clones, with some not included. Seen here are 50,000 to 75,000 clones, approximately 80% observed once, and the top ten hold around half. Sequencing input: peripheral blood. The TCR comes from a woman aged 80 or older with acute or convalescent COVID-19. The rearrangement links TRBV6-4 to TRBJ2-1, with 7 nucleotides matching TRBD2. This CDR3 reads CASSDDPSGLYNEQFF. The CDR3 DNA follows: TGTGCCAGCAGTGACGATCCTAGCGGCCTTTACAATGAGCAGTTCTTC.